A selection of T cell receptor beta chains follows, all from one sample in a study of blood T cell repertoires in COVID-19. The data were produced by immunoSEQ multiplex PCR, yet TCRdb's version contains in-frame clones alone and is incomplete. The repertoire holds around 150,000 clones, with 80% as singletons. The source material was PBMCs or T cells enriched from blood (not recorded which). The receptors derive from a man aged 35 to 55 who had recovered from COVID-19. The CDR3 runs from the conserved cysteine through the conserved F or W. The D gene is left open where the match is weak. A clone size is listed for some rows: how often the clone was seen (once, few, many), or a class if it is expanded.

CDR3: CASSPPRGADYGYTF; DNA: TGTGCCAGCTCACCCCCGCGAGGCGCGGACTATGGCTACACCTTC; V: TRBV18; D: .; J: TRBJ1-2; size: .
CDR3: CASSGQGLNTGELFF; DNA: TGCGCCAGCAGCGGCCAGGGACTTAACACCGGGGAGCTGTTTTTT; V: TRBV5-1; D: .; J: TRBJ2-2; size: .
CDR3: CASSGLATDTQYF; DNA: TGTGCCAGCAGCGGGCTAGCTACAGATACGCAGTATTTT; V: TRBV5-4; D: .; J: TRBJ2-3; size: .
CDR3: CASSLAPSGGRYNEQFF; DNA: TGTGCCAGCAGCTTAGCCCCCAGCGGGGGACGTTACAATGAGCAGTTCTTC; V: TRBV7-2; D: TRBD2; J: TRBJ2-1; size: once
CDR3: CASSIQVNSNQPQHF; DNA: TGTGCCAGTAGTATTCAGGTGAATAGCAATCAGCCCCAGCATTTT; V: TRBV19; D: .; J: TRBJ1-5; size: .
CDR3: CASRGQGQEPQHF; DNA: TGTGCCAGCAGAGGACAGGGGCAAGAGCCCCAGCATTTT; V: TRBV6-5; D: TRBD1; J: TRBJ1-5; size: .
CDR3: CATSLRWGDTEAFF; DNA: TGTGCCACGTCGCTCCGGTGGGGGGACACTGAAGCTTTCTTT; V: TRBV27; D: .; J: TRBJ1-1; size: once
CDR3: CASSQSLGHLGETQYF; DNA: TGCGCCAGCAGTCAATCTCTAGGACACCTGGGGGAGACCCAGTACTTC; V: TRBV23-1; D: .; J: TRBJ2-5; size: .
CDR3: CASSVDSKTQYF; DNA: TGTGCCAGCAGTGTTGACTCGAAGACCCAGTACTTC; V: TRBV2; D: .; J: TRBJ2-5; size: .
CDR3: CASRTGTRDTGELFF; DNA: TGTGCCAGTAGGACCGGGACTAGGGACACCGGGGAGCTGTTTTTT; V: TRBV19; D: TRBD2; J: TRBJ2-2; size: .
CDR3: CASSQTRGNTIYF; DNA: TGTGCCAGCAGCCAAACGCGTGGAAACACCATATATTTT; V: TRBV3-1/TRBV3-2; D: .; J: TRBJ1-3; size: .
CDR3: CASSVPGVYRDEQYF; DNA: TGTGCCAGCAGCGTGCCGGGAGTTTATCGGGACGAGCAGTACTTC; V: TRBV25-1; D: .; J: TRBJ2-7; size: once
CDR3: CASSKGAVNTEAFF; DNA: TGTGCCAGCAGCAAAGGGGCAGTAAACACTGAAGCTTTCTTT; V: TRBV21-1; D: .; J: TRBJ1-1; size: once
CDR3: CASSLAGTGYQPQHF; DNA: TGTGCCAGCAGCTTAGCGGGGACAGGGTATCAGCCCCAGCATTTT; V: TRBV11-2; D: TRBD1; J: TRBJ1-5; size: .
CDR3: CASSQHENEAQYF; DNA: TGTGCCAGCAGCCAGCATGAGAACGAGGCCCAGTACTTC; V: TRBV14; D: .; J: TRBJ2-5; size: .
CDR3: CATSDSAGKYNEQFF; DNA: TGTGCCACCAGTGACTCCGCCGGGAAGTACAATGAGCAGTTCTTC; V: TRBV24-1; D: .; J: TRBJ2-1; size: .
CDR3: CASSQNRGRSTGELFF; DNA: TGTGCCAGCAGCCAAAACAGGGGGCGCAGCACCGGGGAGCTGTTTTTT; V: TRBV14; D: TRBD1; J: TRBJ2-2; size: .
CDR3: CTSSYPPLSEQFF; DNA: TGCACCAGCAGTTATCCCCCCCTGAGTGAGCAGTTCTTC; V: TRBV1; D: .; J: TRBJ2-1; size: few
CDR3: CASSMRAGGYTF; DNA: TGTGCCAGTAGTATGAGGGCCGGGGGCTACACCTTC; V: TRBV19; D: .; J: TRBJ1-2; size: once
CDR3: CASSPTGPNTEAFF; DNA: TGTGCCAGCAGTCCGACAGGGCCGAACACTGAAGCTTTCTTT; V: TRBV6-5; D: TRBD1; J: TRBJ1-1; size: .
CDR3: CASSFSQSPEAFF; DNA: TGTGCCAGCAGTTTCTCACAATCCCCTGAAGCTTTCTTT; V: TRBV27; D: .; J: TRBJ1-1; size: .
CDR3: CASSLKGDNEKLFF; DNA: TGCGCCAGCAGTCTAAAGGGGGATAATGAAAAACTGTTTTTT; V: TRBV5-1; D: .; J: TRBJ1-4; size: .
CDR3: CSASTSGGARLSTDTQYF; DNA: TGCAGTGCAAGTACTAGCGGGGGGGCCAGGTTGAGCACAGATACGCAGTATTTT; V: TRBV20-1; D: TRBD2; J: TRBJ2-3; size: .
CDR3: CASSLDRRHYEQYF; DNA: TGTGCCAGCAGCCTGGACAGGCGCCACTACGAGCAGTACTTC; V: TRBV5-5; D: TRBD1; J: TRBJ2-7; size: .
CDR3: CASRTGGHQPQHF; DNA: TGTGCCAGCAGGACGGGGGGACATCAGCCCCAGCATTTT; V: TRBV12-3/TRBV12-4; D: .; J: TRBJ1-5; size: .
CDR3: CASSDPVSGNTIYF; DNA: TGTGCCAGCAGTGATCCGGTCTCTGGAAACACCATATATTTT; V: TRBV2; D: .; J: TRBJ1-3; size: .
CDR3: CASSIVGGTPDTQYF; DNA: TGTGCCAGTAGTATAGTTGGGGGGACCCCAGATACGCAGTATTTT; V: TRBV19; D: .; J: TRBJ2-3; size: .
CDR3: CATSPDRGGGPQHF; DNA: TGTGCCACCAGCCCTGATCGGGGGGGTGGGCCCCAGCATTTT; V: TRBV15; D: .; J: TRBJ1-5; size: .
CDR3: CASRGTSGGLNTGELFF; DNA: TGTGCCAGCAGAGGGACTAGCGGGGGGCTAAACACCGGGGAGCTGTTTTTT; V: TRBV2; D: TRBD2; J: TRBJ2-2; size: .
CDR3: CASSLEEGFSSYEQYF; DNA: TGCGCCAGCAGCTTGGAAGAGGGATTCTCCTCCTACGAGCAGTACTTC; V: TRBV5-1; D: .; J: TRBJ2-7; size: .
CDR3: CASRTDRADEAFF; DNA: TGTGCCAGTAGGACAGACAGGGCCGATGAAGCTTTCTTT; V: TRBV19; D: TRBD1; J: TRBJ1-1; size: .
CDR3: CATSDRGDTGELFF; DNA: TGTGCCACCAGTGACAGGGGCGACACCGGGGAGCTGTTTTTT; V: TRBV24-1; D: .; J: TRBJ2-2; size: .
CDR3: CASSSGGGAVSNQPQHF; DNA: TGTGCCAGCAGTTCCGGAGGGGGGGCCGTAAGTAATCAGCCCCAGCATTTT; V: TRBV27; D: .; J: TRBJ1-5; size: .
CDR3: CASSFYRAGSTGELFF; DNA: TGTGCCAGCAGTTTTTACAGGGCGGGCAGCACCGGGGAGCTGTTTTTT; V: TRBV27; D: .; J: TRBJ2-2; size: few
CDR3: CASSQDRSYEQYF; DNA: TGTGCCAGCAGCCAAGATAGGAGCTACGAGCAGTACTTC; V: TRBV3-1/TRBV3-2; D: .; J: TRBJ2-7; size: .
CDR3: CASSLSTANYGYTF; DNA: TGTGCCAGCAGCTTATCGACAGCTAACTATGGCTACACCTTC; V: TRBV5-5; D: .; J: TRBJ1-2; size: .
CDR3: CASSLADSSGNTIYF; DNA: TGCGCCAGCAGCTTGGCGGACAGCTCTGGAAACACCATATATTTT; V: TRBV5-1; D: .; J: TRBJ1-3; size: few
CDR3: CASGHRATGTGATFF; DNA: TGTGCCAGCGGACACCGGGCAACCGGGACAGGGGCCACGTTCTTC; V: TRBV2; D: TRBD1; J: TRBJ2-1; size: once
CDR3: CASRIQDTEAFF; DNA: TGCGCCAGCAGGATTCAGGACACTGAAGCTTTCTTT; V: TRBV5-1; D: .; J: TRBJ1-1; size: .
CDR3: CAGTRDRVDWPQHF; DNA: TGTGCCGGGACCCGCGACAGGGTCGATTGGCCCCAGCATTTT; V: TRBV6-5; D: TRBD1; J: TRBJ1-5; size: .
CDR3: CASSFSGGTIYF; DNA: TGTGCCAGCAGTTTCTCCGGGGGCACCATATATTTT; V: TRBV12-3/TRBV12-4; D: .; J: TRBJ1-3; size: .
CDR3: CASKPTLGTRGVRETQYF; DNA: TGTGCCAGCAAACCAACACTAGGCACCCGGGGAGTCCGAGAGACCCAGTACTTC; V: TRBV5-6; D: .; J: TRBJ2-5; size: .
CDR3: CASSHPGFSVDSGNTIYF; DNA: TGCGCCAGCAGCCACCCCGGTTTCTCCGTCGACTCTGGAAACACCATATATTTT; V: TRBV4-1; D: .; J: TRBJ1-3; size: .
CDR3: CATRTGPNTGELFF; DNA: TGCGCCACCCGGACAGGGCCAAACACCGGGGAGCTGTTTTTT; V: TRBV10-2; D: TRBD1; J: TRBJ2-2; size: few
CDR3: CASSLSGTGILSGNTIYF; DNA: TGTGCCAGCAGTCTAAGCGGGACAGGGATTCTCTCTGGAAACACCATATATTTT; V: TRBV25-1; D: TRBD1; J: TRBJ1-3; size: .
CDR3: CASSRQGKLFF; DNA: TGTGCCAGCAGTCGACAGGGAAAACTGTTTTTT; V: TRBV6-5; D: TRBD1; J: TRBJ1-4; size: .
CDR3: CASSPGQGSNSPLHF; DNA: TGTGCCAGCTCACCGGGACAGGGAAGTAATTCACCCCTCCACTTT; V: TRBV18; D: TRBD1; J: TRBJ1-6; size: .
CDR3: CASSASSGGDRNTEAFF; DNA: TGCGCCAGCAGCGCATCCTCAGGAGGGGACAGGAACACTGAAGCTTTCTTT; V: TRBV5-1; D: TRBD1; J: TRBJ1-1; size: .
CDR3: CASSSGGLMHTEAFF; DNA: TGTGCCAGCAGCTCGGGGGGGCTGATGCACACTGAAGCTTTCTTT; V: TRBV11-3; D: .; J: TRBJ1-1; size: .
CDR3: CASSVAGYDTQYF; DNA: TGTGCCAGCAGCGTCGCAGGGTACGATACGCAGTATTTT; V: TRBV9; D: .; J: TRBJ2-3; size: .
CDR3: CASSPRLTGDSNQPQHF; DNA: TGTGCCAGCTCACCCCGTCTCACAGGGGATAGCAATCAGCCCCAGCATTTT; V: TRBV18; D: TRBD1; J: TRBJ1-5; size: .
CDR3: CASSPDREGYTF; DNA: TGTGCCAGCTCGCCGGACAGGGAGGGGTACACCTTC; V: TRBV18; D: TRBD1; J: TRBJ1-2; size: .
CDR3: CASSVRVEEKLFF; DNA: TGTGCCAGCAGCGTCAGGGTCGAAGAAAAACTGTTTTTT; V: TRBV3-1/TRBV3-2; D: .; J: TRBJ1-4; size: .